This entry concerns a single TCR beta chain. Its antigen is not yet known. Base qualities are not provided; no much larger clone lies one nucleotide away. The CDR3 numbers 15 residues from cysteine through phenylalanine. Only the CDR3 portion is preserved as DNA: 45 bases, with reading frame beginning at the first base. V lost 7 bases and J lost 4 bases; the stretch between them is 18 bases long. CDR1 and CDR2, looked up from the germline V gene (reference sequence), are SGHKS and YYEKEE. Library method: the immunoSEQ multiplex PCR assay. TCRdb retrieved this table from immuneACCESS and kept in-frame rearrangements only. Not all clones are present; in checked studies, unresolved V genes account for under half, and no reason is known for the remainder. The sample table contains about 380,000 clones; only one count was recorded for approximately 95% of them. 0.02% of the sample comes from the top ten.

These data belong to a study of shared T cell receptors in the human thymus (dated by TCRdb to about 2021). With regard to the full study: The study examined how self-reactive, shared T-cell receptor alpha chains are generated in the human thymus.

The sequencing input was thymocytes. This chain is built from TRBV5-5 and TRBJ2-1, with a tentative D call of TRBD1 or TRBD2, each matching 5 bases. The sequence was obtained from a human donor. The CDR3 here reads CASGARGTSYNEQFF. The nucleotide sequence reads TGTGCCAGCGGGGCACGTGGGACCTCTTACAATGAGCAGTTCTTC.